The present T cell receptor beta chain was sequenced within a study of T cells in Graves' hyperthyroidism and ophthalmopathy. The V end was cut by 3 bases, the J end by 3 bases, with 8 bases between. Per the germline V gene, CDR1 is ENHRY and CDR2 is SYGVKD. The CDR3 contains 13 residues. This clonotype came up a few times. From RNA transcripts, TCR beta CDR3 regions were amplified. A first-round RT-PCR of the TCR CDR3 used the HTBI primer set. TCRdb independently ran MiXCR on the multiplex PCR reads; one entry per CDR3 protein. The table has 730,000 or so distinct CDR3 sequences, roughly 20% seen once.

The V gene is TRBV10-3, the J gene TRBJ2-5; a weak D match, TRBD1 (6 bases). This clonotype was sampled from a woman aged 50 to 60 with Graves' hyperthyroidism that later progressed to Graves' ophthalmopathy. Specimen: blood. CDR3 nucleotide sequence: TGTGCCATCAGTGAACACAGGGAAGAGACCCAGTACTTC. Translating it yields CAISEHREETQYF.